A single sample gave rise to the 21 T cell receptor beta chains below, sequenced in a study of graft-versus-host responses after intestinal transplantation. Only in-frame clones appear in the TCRdb table, and some are missing; sequencing was by immunoSEQ multiplex PCR. The sample yields about 50,000 clones, about nine tenths seen once. Their antigen targets remain unknown. The sequencing used unstimulated CD4+ T cells sorted from spleen or lymph node cells, collected before transplant. The source is a human donor who was the organ donor for an intestinal transplant.

The chain employs TRBV7-6 and TRBJ2-7; 7 bases align to TRBD2. Germline lookup yields CDR1 SGHVS and CDR2 FNYEAQ. This CDR3 is 15 amino acids long. V was pared by 7 bases and J by 0 bases, with 9 bases of the junction left unmatched. The CDR3 sequence: CASNSLARPSYEQYF. The CDR3 nucleotides are TGTGCCAGCAACTCACTAGCGCGACCCTCCTACGAGCAGTACTTC.

V and J are TRBV29-1 and TRBJ1-2; D gene unclear. Between the trimmed V and J ends, which lost 6 bases and 7 bases, there was a span of 9 bases. This CDR3 spans 10 amino acids. The germline V gene has CDR1 SQVTM and CDR2 ANQGSEA. The CDR3 DNA follows: TGCAGCGTATTAGACCTTGGCTACACCTTC. Encoded protein: CSVLDLGYTF.

The J gene is TRBJ2-7, the V gene TRBV28; no firm D call. The CDR3 is 18 residues long. CDR1 and CDR2 from the germline V gene are MDHEN and SYDVKM. The V and J ends lost 2 bases and 4 bases respectively, with 24 bases between them. The CDR3 DNA reads TGTGCCAGCAGTTTAAGGCATTTAAACGGGCCAATATTATACGAGCAGTACTTC. Translating gives CASSLRHLNGPILYEQYF. Variable domain in full (rest from reference TRBV28 and TRBJ2-7): DVKVTQSSRYLVKRTGEKVFLECVQDMDHENMFWYRQDPGLGLRLIYFSYDVKMKEKGDIPEGYSVSREKKERFSLILESASTNQTSMYLCASSLRHLNGPILYEQYFGPGTRLTVT.

The chain employs TRBV7-2 and TRBJ2-5; 7 positions match TRBD1. The J call could be wrong; TRBJ2-7 is a better fit for the DNA end. The V gene's germline CDR1 is SGHTA and CDR2 FQGNSA. The CDR3 is 15 amino acids. The CDR3 sequence is CASSFGWDRTYEQYF. The DNA for the CDR3 is TGTGCCAGCAGCTTTGGTTGGGACAGAACCTACGAGCAGTACTTC.

V usage is TRBV5-1 and J usage is TRBJ2-1; 10 nucleotides align to TRBD2. The CDR3 is 16 residues long. The V gene's germline CDR1 is SGHRS and CDR2 YFSETQ. V dropped 5 bases and J dropped 0; count of bases not matched to a gene: 5. The CDR3 region is CASRAGGPRSYNEQFF. DNA for the CDR3: TGCGCCAGCAGAGCGGGAGGGCCACGCTCCTACAATGAGCAGTTCTTC.

The rearrangement uses TRBV10-3 and TRBJ1-5; D perhaps matches TRBD1 (5 bases). V lost 3 bases, J lost 6 bases, and 15 bases lay in between. The CDR3 is 15 amino acids. From germline, CDR1 is ENHRY and CDR2 SYGVKD. The CDR3 sequence is CAISDGRGYGQPQHF. The CDR3 DNA reads as TGTGCCATCAGTGACGGGCGGGGGTACGGTCAGCCCCAGCATTTT.

V and J are TRBV28 and TRBJ1-5; 7 bases match TRBD1. There are 14 residues in the CDR3. V lost 6 bases to trimming and J lost 3 bases; unmatched junction nucleotides: 5. CDR1 and CDR2 from the germline V gene are MDHEN and SYDVKM. In nucleotides, the CDR3 is TGTGCCAGCAGCCCTACAGGGGCCAATCAGCCCCAGCATTTT. Amino acids: CASSPTGANQPQHF.

The V and J genes are TRBV19 and TRBJ2-7, with 7 bases fitting TRBD1. The length of the CDR3 is 13 residues. Looked up from germline, CDR1 is LNHDA and CDR2 is SQIVND (reference sequence). V lost 4 bases, J lost 7 bases, and 7 bases stayed unmatched. CDR3 in amino acids: CASSTTGDREQYF. CDR3 DNA sequence: TGTGCCAGTAGTACAACAGGGGATAGGGAGCAGTACTTC.

The chain links TRBV13 to TRBJ2-2; 16 bases line up with TRBD2. CDR1 is PRHDT, CDR2 FYEKMQ, per germline (reference sequence). CDR3 length: 18 residues. V shed 5 bases, J shed 4 bases, and the junction held 7 bases outside the gene matches. CDR3 protein: CASSPGLAGGRTTGELFF. The CDR3 nucleotides read TGTGCCAGCAGCCCGGGACTAGCGGGAGGGCGTACCACCGGGGAGCTGTTTTTT.

This clone was seen a handful of times. CDR3 in amino acids: CASSLGLAGLDEQFF. In DNA form, the CDR3 reads TGTGCCAGCAGCTTAGGATTAGCGGGATTGGATGAGCAGTTCTTC. The V call is TRBV7-2, the J call TRBJ2-1; 8 nucleotides agree with TRBD2. This CDR3 is built from 15 residues. The germline V gene has CDR1 SGHTA and CDR2 FQGNSA. V shed 1 base and J 8 bases; nucleotides not matched to a gene: 7.

The chain uses TRBV28 and TRBJ2-7; 8 bases fit TRBD2. The junction had 8 bases not matched to a gene; V was cut back by 5 bases and J by 2 bases. Germline CDR1 is MDHEN and CDR2 is SYDVKM. The CDR3 spans 15 residues. CDR3 region: CASSPSGSGTYEQYF. The CDR3 nucleotides read TGTGCCAGCAGTCCCAGCGGGAGTGGTACCTACGAGCAGTACTTC.

Turning to this clone: One junction end does not reproduce the germline sequence, and a read error may be involved. V usage is TRBV6-6 and J usage is TRBJ1-1, with 8 bases aligning to TRBD1. The CDR3 is 11 residues long. Per the germline V gene, CDR1 is MNHNY and CDR2 is SVGAGI (reference sequence). In DNA form, the CDR3 reads TGTGCCAGCAGTTACTTGGACAGGGTAATCTTT. It is translated as CASSYLDRVIF.

This clone was observed once. The V call is TRBV30, the J call TRBJ1-3; D gene ambiguous. V gave up 4 bases and J gave up 4 bases, with 8 bases separating them. Germline V gene data show CDR1 as GTSNPN and CDR2 as SVGIG (reference sequence). The CDR3 runs to 12 residues. The CDR3 sequence: CAWKRLGNTIYF. The CDR3 DNA is TGTGCCTGGAAAAGGTTAGGAAACACCATATATTTT.

V and J are TRBV2 and TRBJ2-5, with TRBD2 matching 9 bases. Germline values: CDR1 SNHLY, CDR2 FYNNEI. The CDR3 runs 14 residues. V lost 8 bases, J lost 5 bases, and 9 bases stayed unmatched. The CDR3: CASRNLAGDETQYF. CDR3 nucleotides: TGTGCCAGCCGAAACTTAGCGGGAGACGAGACCCAGTACTTC.

CDR3 bases: TGTGCCAGCTCACCGGGAGGGGCTAACTATGGCTACACCTTC. It encodes CASSPGGANYGYTF. This chain links TRBV18 with TRBJ1-2; weak D call: TRBD1 (5 bases). CDR3 length: 14 amino acids. Germline V gene sequence: CDR1 KGHSH, CDR2 LQKENI. V gave up 3 bases and J gave up 0 bases, with 8 bases separating them.

The DNA for the CDR3 is TGCGCCAGCAGCCCCGACTCCTACGAGCAGTACTTC. Protein sequence: CASSPDSYEQYF. The chain employs TRBV5-1 and TRBJ2-7; D call uncertain. V was trimmed by 4 bases and J by 0 bases, leaving 5 bases between them. The V gene's germline CDR1 is SGHRS and CDR2 YFSETQ. There are 12 residues in the CDR3.

This clone was recorded once. This CDR3 reads CASSQRLAGSIYEQYF. The CDR3 DNA is TGTGCCAGCAGTCAGAGACTAGCGGGATCCATATACGAGCAGTACTTC. V gene TRBV7-2 combines with J gene TRBJ2-7; 11 bases line up with TRBD2. Trimming removed 6 bases from V and 4 bases from J; junction bases left unmatched: 11. The length of the CDR3 is 16 residues. CDR1 is SGHTA, CDR2 FQGNSA, per germline.

This sequence joins TRBV29-1 and TRBJ2-2; D gene ambiguous. Germline loops: CDR1 SQVTM, CDR2 ANQGSEA. Trimming stripped 0 bases from V and 6 bases from J, with 14 bases between. The CDR3 covers 15 residues. The CDR3 coding sequence is TGCAGCGTTGAAGACGGCGGACGGGTGGCCGGGGAGCTGTTTTTT. Encoded protein: CSVEDGGRVAGELFF.

The J gene is TRBJ2-1, the V gene TRBV6-5; 9 nucleotides align to TRBD2. This CDR3 region has 14 residues. Per germline, CDR1 MNHEY and CDR2 SVGAGI. Trimming took 7 bases from V and 8 from J; bases not matched to a gene: 9. The CDR3 DNA sequence: TGTGCCAGCAACGGTGCGACTAGCGGTGATGAGCAGTTCTTC. The encoded protein is CASNGATSGDEQFF.

The chain employs TRBV7-2 and TRBJ2-3; D ambiguous. This CDR3 region has 13 residues. The V gene's germline CDR1 is SGHTA and CDR2 FQGNSA. Trimming shortened V by 2 bases and J by 10 bases, and 13 bases separated the two germline ends. In DNA form, the CDR3 reads TGTGCCAGCAGCTTAAACCGCGAAGGATCGCAGTATTTT. Its translation: CASSLNREGSQYF. Using reference TRBV7-2 and TRBJ2-3 for the parts outside the CDR3, the full variable domain is GAGVSQSPSNKVTEKGKDVELRCDPISGHTALYWYRQSLGQGLEFLIYFQGNSAPDKSGLPSDRFSAERTGGSVSTLTIQRTQQEDSAVYLCASSLNREGSQYFGPGTRLTVL.

The CDR3 loop reads CAWSQGYNSPLHF. DNA of the CDR3: TGTGCCTGGTCACAGGGGTATAATTCACCCCTCCACTTT. The chain carries TRBV30 and TRBJ1-6; 7 bases agree with TRBD1. Germline V gene data show CDR1 as GTSNPN and CDR2 as SVGIG (reference sequence). The CDR3 extends over 13 amino acids. With V trimmed by 5 bases and J by 4 bases, 2 bases remained unmatched.